This TCR beta chain was found in a study of blood T cell repertoires in COVID-19. The CDR3 spans 13 residues. The germline gives CDR1 SGHRS, CDR2 YFSETQ. V lost 0 bases to trimming and J lost 5 bases, with 6 bases between them. The protocol was immunoSEQ multiplex PCR, while the TCRdb copy is restricted to in-frame clones and leaves out a portion. Among 90,000 to 100,000 clones, around 72% were seen once, and the ten largest hold approximately 23%. Sequenced input: peripheral blood. The clonotype comes from a woman aged 60 to 75 in a cohort sampled during active or convalescent COVID-19. The chain has TRBV5-1 and TRBJ1-5, with D hard to call. CDR3 DNA sequence: TGCGCCAGCAGCTTGGTAGGAGATCAGCCCCAGCATTTT. Translated, it gives CASSLVGDQPQHF.